This T cell receptor (beta chain) derives from a study of shared clonotypes between healthy human individuals. Across the whole study: Per donor, three plates held CD4 naive cells, three held CD4 memory, two held CD8 naive and one held CD8 memory.

The CDR3 is 14 amino acids. Germline trimming cut 1 base from V and 2 bases from J; bases unmatched to any gene: 1. Germline CDR1 and CDR2: LGHNA and YNFKEQ. With regard to this clone: Its antigen is undetermined.

The genomic DNA of each subset was split evenly across several immunoSEQ plates. Repertoires were generated with immunoSEQ multiplex PCR, while TCRdb's copy carries only in-frame clones and drops some. The data show 2,500,000 or so clones, around 93% seen once. Findings of the study overall: The study found 4.5% to 6% of naive CD4 clonotypes shared across a few donors. Non-shared clonotypes were found to have lower generation probabilities than the clonotypes that were shared by all four of the sorted-subset donors.

Input material: naive CD4+ T cells from PBMCs. Subset in this sample: CD45RA+ positively selected. The source of this sequence is a man younger than 30 in good health. Some clones in this sample may be carry-over from other donors' samples. The J gene is TRBJ2-5, the V gene TRBV4-2; TRBD1 matches at 7 bases. The CDR3 coding sequence is TGTGCCAGCAGCCAAGGGGACAGTCAAGAGACCCAGTACTTC. Translation: CASSQGDSQETQYF.